This TCR beta chain was profiled in a study of monozygotic twins with inflammatory bowel disease. About this clonotype: Antigen unknown.

TCRdb derives one entry per CDR3 protein from the 5' RACE reads, leaving out DNA. The listing records 300,000 to 350,000 distinct CDR3 sequences. Study-wide results and caveats: Especially with disease activity, IBD patients shared fewer clonotypes with others than healthy twins did.

The CDR3 is made up of 13 amino acids. The germline V gene encodes CDR1 LNHDA and CDR2 SQIVND (reference sequence). This receptor was identified in a human donor with ulcerative colitis or Crohn's disease, or a healthy co-twin of an affected twin (not recorded which). Sequences were obtained from blood. The chain couples TRBV19 to TRBJ2-7. Here the CDR3 reads CASSPQHYYEQYF.